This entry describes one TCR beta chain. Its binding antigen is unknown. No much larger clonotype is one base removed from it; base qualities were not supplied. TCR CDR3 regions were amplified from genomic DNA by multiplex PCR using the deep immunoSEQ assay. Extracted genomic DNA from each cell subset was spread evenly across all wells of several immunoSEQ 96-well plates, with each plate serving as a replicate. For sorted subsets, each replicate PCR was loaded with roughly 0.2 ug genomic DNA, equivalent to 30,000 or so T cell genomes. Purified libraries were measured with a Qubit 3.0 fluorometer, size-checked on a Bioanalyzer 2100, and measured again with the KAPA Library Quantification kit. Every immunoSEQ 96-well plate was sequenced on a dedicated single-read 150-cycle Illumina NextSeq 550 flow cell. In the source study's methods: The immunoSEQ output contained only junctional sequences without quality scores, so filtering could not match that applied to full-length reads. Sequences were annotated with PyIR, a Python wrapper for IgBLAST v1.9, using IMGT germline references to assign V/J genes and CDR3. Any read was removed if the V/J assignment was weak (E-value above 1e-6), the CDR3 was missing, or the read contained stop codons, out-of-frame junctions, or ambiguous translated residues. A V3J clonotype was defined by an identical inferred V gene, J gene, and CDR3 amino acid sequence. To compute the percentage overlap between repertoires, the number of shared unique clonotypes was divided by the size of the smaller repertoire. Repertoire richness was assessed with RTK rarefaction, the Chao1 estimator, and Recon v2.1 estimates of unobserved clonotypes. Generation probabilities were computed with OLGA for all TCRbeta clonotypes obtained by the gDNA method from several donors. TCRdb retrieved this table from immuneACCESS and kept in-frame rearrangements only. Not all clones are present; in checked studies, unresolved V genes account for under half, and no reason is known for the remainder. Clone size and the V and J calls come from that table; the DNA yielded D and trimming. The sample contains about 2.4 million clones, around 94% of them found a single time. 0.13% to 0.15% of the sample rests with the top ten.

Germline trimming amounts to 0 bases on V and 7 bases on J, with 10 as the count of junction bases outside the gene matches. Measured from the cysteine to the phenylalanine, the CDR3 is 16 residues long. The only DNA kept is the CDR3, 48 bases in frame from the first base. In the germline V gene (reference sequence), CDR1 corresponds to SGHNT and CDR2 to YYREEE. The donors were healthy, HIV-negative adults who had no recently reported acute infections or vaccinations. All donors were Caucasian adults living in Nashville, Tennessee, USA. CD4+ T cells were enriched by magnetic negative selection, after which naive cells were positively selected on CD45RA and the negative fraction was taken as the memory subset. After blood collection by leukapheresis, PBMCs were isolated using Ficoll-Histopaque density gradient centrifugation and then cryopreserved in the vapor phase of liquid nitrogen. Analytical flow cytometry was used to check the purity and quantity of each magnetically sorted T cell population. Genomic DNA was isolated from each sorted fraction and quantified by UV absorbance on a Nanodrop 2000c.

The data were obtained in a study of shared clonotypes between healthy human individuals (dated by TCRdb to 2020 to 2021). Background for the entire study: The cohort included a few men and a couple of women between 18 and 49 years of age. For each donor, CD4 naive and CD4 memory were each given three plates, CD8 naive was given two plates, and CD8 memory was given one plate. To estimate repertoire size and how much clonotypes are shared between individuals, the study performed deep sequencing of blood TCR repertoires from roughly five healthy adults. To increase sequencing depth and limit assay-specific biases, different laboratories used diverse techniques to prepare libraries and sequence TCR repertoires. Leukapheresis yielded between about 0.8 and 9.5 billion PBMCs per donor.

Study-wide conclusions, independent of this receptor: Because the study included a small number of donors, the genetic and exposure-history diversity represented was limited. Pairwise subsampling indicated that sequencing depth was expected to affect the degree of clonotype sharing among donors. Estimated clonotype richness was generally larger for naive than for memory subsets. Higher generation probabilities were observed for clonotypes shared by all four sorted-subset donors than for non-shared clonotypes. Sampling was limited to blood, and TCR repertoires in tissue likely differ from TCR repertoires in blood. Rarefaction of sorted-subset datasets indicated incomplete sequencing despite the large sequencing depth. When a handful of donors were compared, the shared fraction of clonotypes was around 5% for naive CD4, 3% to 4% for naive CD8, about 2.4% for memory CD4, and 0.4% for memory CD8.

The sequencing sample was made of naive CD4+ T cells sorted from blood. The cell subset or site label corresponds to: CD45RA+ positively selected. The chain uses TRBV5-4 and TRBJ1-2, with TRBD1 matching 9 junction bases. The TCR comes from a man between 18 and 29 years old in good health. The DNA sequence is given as TGTGCCAGCAGCTTGGGCCCGCCGACAGGGGGTGGTGGCTACACCTTC. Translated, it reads CASSLGPPTGGGGYTF.